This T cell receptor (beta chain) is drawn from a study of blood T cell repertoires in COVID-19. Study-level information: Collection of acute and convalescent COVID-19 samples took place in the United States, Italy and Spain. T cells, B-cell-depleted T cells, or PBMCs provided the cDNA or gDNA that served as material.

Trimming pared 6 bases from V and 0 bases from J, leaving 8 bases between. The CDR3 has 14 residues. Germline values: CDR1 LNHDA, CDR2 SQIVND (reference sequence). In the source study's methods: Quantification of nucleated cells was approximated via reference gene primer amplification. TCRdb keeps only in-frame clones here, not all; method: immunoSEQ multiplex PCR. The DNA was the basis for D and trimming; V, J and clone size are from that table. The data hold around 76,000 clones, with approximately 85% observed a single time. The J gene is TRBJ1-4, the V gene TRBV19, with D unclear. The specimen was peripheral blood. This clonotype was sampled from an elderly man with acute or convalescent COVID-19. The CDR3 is CASRREATNEKLFF. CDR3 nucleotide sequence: TGTGCCAGTAGGAGAGAAGCAACTAATGAAAAACTGTTTTTT.